This is a list of T cell receptor beta chains from one sample in a study of STAT5B mutations in CD4+ large granular lymphocyte leukemia. The assay was immunoSEQ multiplex PCR, and TCRdb's table has in-frame clones only and misses some. In the table there are 30,000 or so clones, roughly three quarters of which are singletons. The specimen was CD4+ T cells from blood buffy coats. These receptors were collected from a human donor in good health. The CDR3 runs from the conserved cysteine through the conserved F or W. Fields, in order: D gene, V gene, clone size, J gene, CDR3 protein, CDR3 DNA. D genes are given only for firm matches. The size entry is marked missing in some rows and otherwise reads once, few, many or a size class.

>TRBD1|TRBV6-6|.|TRBJ2-7
CASSPGTGFSYEQYF
TGTGCCAGCAGTCCAGGGACAGGGTTCTCCTACGAGCAGTACTTC
>.|TRBV18|.|TRBJ2-7
CASSPSGHQNNEQYF
TGTGCCAGCTCACCATCGGGACATCAGAACAACGAGCAGTACTTC
>.|TRBV10-3|.|TRBJ2-5
CAISVGAVQETQYF
TGTGCCATCAGTGTCGGGGCGGTCCAAGAGACCCAGTACTTC
>TRBD1|TRBV18|.|TRBJ1-2
CASSPQGAINYGYTF
TGTGCCAGCTCACCACAGGGGGCAATTAACTATGGCTACACCTTC
>TRBD1|TRBV28|.|TRBJ2-7
CASSVRGRYEQYF
TGTGCCAGCAGTGTAAGGGGGCGCTACGAGCAGTACTTC
>.|TRBV6-1|.|TRBJ1-2
CASSVGTNYGYTF
TGTGCCAGCAGTGTCGGCACGAACTATGGCTACACCTTC
>.|TRBV29-1|.|TRBJ1-1
CSVSDSPEAFF
TGCAGCGTCTCGGACAGCCCTGAAGCTTTCTTT
>TRBD2|TRBV19|.|TRBJ2-3
CASSALAGAGTDTQYF
TGTGCCAGTAGTGCACTAGCGGGAGCCGGCACAGATACGCAGTATTTT
>.|TRBV19|.|TRBJ2-3
CASSILVTGATDTQYF
TGTGCCAGTAGTATTCTTGTGACTGGGGCCACAGATACGCAGTATTTT
>TRBD1|TRBV30|.|TRBJ2-7
CAWIGGPRSYEQYF
TGTGCCTGGATAGGGGGCCCGCGATCCTACGAGCAGTACTTC
>.|TRBV6-5|.|TRBJ1-5
CASSLAGGPNQPQHF
TGTGCCAGCAGTCTTGCGGGGGGCCCCAATCAGCCCCAGCATTTT
>.|TRBV6-1|.|TRBJ1-2
CASGEEANYGYTF
TGTGCCAGCGGGGAAGAAGCTAACTATGGCTACACCTTC
>.|TRBV6-5|.|TRBJ1-2
CASRNNALNYGYTF
TGTGCCAGCAGGAACAACGCCCTAAACTATGGCTACACCTTC
>.|TRBV28|.|TRBJ1-5
CASRQDNSNQPQHF
TGTGCCAGCAGGCAGGACAATAGCAATCAGCCCCAGCATTTT
>TRBD1|TRBV30|.|TRBJ1-4
CAWSVSGQGSEKLFF
TGTGCCTGGAGTGTATCTGGACAGGGGTCTGAAAAACTGTTTTTT
>.|TRBV16|.|TRBJ1-1
CASSQTSGVGTEAFF
TGTGCCAGCAGCCAGACTTCAGGGGTCGGAACTGAAGCTTTCTTT
>.|TRBV2|once|TRBJ1-5
CASSERAGQRNQPQHF
TGTGCCAGCAGTGAAAGGGCGGGACAACGCAATCAGCCCCAGCATTTT
>TRBD2|TRBV29-1|.|TRBJ2-7
CSVEGLAENEQYF
TGCAGCGTCGAGGGACTAGCGGAAAACGAGCAGTACTTC
>.|TRBV9|.|TRBJ1-5
CASSVGGHGNQPQHF
TGTGCCAGCAGCGTAGGTGGCCATGGCAATCAGCCCCAGCATTTT
>TRBD2|TRBV5-7|.|TRBJ2-1
CASSLEGRGSKQFF
TGTGCCAGCAGCTTGGAGGGTCGCGGGAGCAAACAGTTCTTC
>TRBD2|TRBV30|.|TRBJ2-7
CAWAGAYEQYF
TGTGCCTGGGCGGGGGCCTACGAGCAGTACTTC
>.|TRBV11-3|.|TRBJ2-2
CASSLARNTGELFF
TGTGCCAGCAGCTTAGCCCGAAACACCGGGGAGCTGTTTTTT
>.|TRBV28|.|TRBJ2-2
CASTYMGTRNTGELFF
TGTGCCAGCACTTATATGGGGACACGGAACACCGGGGAGCTGTTTTTT
>.|TRBV2|.|TRBJ2-5
CASSAIQETQYF
TGTGCCAGCAGTGCCATCCAAGAGACCCAGTACTTC
>TRBD1|TRBV7-2|.|TRBJ2-5
CASNRGRARGETQYF
TGTGCCAGCAACAGGGGCCGAGCGCGTGGGGAGACCCAGTACTTC
>.|TRBV29-1|.|TRBJ2-3
CSVERTDTQYF
TGCAGCGTTGAACGCACAGATACGCAGTATTTT
>.|TRBV11-2|.|TRBJ1-1
CASSPRRGARTEAFF
TGTGCCAGCAGCCCCAGACGGGGGGCGAGGACTGAAGCTTTCTTT
>TRBD1|TRBV6-6|.|TRBJ1-5
CASSYSGTGRNQPQHF
TGTGCCAGCAGTTACTCAGGGACAGGGAGAAATCAGCCCCAGCATTTT
>TRBD1|TRBV10-2|.|TRBJ2-7
CASILGQGVYEQYF
TGCGCCAGCATTCTGGGACAGGGGGTTTACGAGCAGTACTTC
>TRBD2|TRBV7-2|.|TRBJ2-2
CASSWMSGGQGGELFF
TGTGCCAGCTCCTGGATGTCGGGAGGCCAGGGCGGGGAGCTGTTTTTT
>.|TRBV30|.|TRBJ2-6
CAYGRDRVPGANVLTF
TGTGCCTACGGGAGGGACAGGGTACCTGGGGCCAACGTCCTGACTTTC
>TRBD1|TRBV4-1|.|TRBJ1-6
CASSQEGVVGQGQSSYNSPLHF
TGCGCCAGCAGCCAAGAAGGGGTGGTAGGACAGGGGCAGAGCTCCTATAATTCACCCCTCCACTTT
>TRBD2|TRBV30|.|TRBJ2-7
CAWSVPQRGPYEQYF
TGTGCCTGGAGTGTACCCCAGCGGGGACCCTACGAGCAGTACTTC